The clone carrying this TCR beta chain turned up a few times. What it binds is not known. These data belong to a study of blood T cells in healthy people across ages. General study points: PBMCs were not sorted, which prevented a conclusive comparison of naive versus antigen-experienced cells. TCR beta diversity per million T cells fell roughly linearly with age.

Each donor had about 9.6 milliliters of peripheral blood drawn. Per individual sample, total RNA of at least 5.5 micrograms was extracted. The second PCR ran about 6 to 12 cycles with a sample-barcoded 5' primer and J-beta primers. MiXCR, applied by TCRdb to the 5' RACE reads, yields one record per CDR3 protein. The sample carries some 900,000 distinct CDR3 sequences, around 28% recorded once. The CDR3 totals 15 residues. With 3 bases removed from V and 8 bases from J, the gap between germline ends came to 19 bases. Looked up from germline, CDR1 is DFQATT and CDR2 is SNEGSKA (reference sequence). The sample was blood. This TCR was sampled from a woman aged 80 or over in good health. The V call is TRBV20-1, the J call TRBJ1-4, with D possibly being TRBD1 (5 bases). The CDR3 DNA sequence: TGCAGTGCTAGGACTGGGGCAGGGAGAGAAGAAAAACTGTTTTTT. As protein: CSARTGAGREEKLFF.